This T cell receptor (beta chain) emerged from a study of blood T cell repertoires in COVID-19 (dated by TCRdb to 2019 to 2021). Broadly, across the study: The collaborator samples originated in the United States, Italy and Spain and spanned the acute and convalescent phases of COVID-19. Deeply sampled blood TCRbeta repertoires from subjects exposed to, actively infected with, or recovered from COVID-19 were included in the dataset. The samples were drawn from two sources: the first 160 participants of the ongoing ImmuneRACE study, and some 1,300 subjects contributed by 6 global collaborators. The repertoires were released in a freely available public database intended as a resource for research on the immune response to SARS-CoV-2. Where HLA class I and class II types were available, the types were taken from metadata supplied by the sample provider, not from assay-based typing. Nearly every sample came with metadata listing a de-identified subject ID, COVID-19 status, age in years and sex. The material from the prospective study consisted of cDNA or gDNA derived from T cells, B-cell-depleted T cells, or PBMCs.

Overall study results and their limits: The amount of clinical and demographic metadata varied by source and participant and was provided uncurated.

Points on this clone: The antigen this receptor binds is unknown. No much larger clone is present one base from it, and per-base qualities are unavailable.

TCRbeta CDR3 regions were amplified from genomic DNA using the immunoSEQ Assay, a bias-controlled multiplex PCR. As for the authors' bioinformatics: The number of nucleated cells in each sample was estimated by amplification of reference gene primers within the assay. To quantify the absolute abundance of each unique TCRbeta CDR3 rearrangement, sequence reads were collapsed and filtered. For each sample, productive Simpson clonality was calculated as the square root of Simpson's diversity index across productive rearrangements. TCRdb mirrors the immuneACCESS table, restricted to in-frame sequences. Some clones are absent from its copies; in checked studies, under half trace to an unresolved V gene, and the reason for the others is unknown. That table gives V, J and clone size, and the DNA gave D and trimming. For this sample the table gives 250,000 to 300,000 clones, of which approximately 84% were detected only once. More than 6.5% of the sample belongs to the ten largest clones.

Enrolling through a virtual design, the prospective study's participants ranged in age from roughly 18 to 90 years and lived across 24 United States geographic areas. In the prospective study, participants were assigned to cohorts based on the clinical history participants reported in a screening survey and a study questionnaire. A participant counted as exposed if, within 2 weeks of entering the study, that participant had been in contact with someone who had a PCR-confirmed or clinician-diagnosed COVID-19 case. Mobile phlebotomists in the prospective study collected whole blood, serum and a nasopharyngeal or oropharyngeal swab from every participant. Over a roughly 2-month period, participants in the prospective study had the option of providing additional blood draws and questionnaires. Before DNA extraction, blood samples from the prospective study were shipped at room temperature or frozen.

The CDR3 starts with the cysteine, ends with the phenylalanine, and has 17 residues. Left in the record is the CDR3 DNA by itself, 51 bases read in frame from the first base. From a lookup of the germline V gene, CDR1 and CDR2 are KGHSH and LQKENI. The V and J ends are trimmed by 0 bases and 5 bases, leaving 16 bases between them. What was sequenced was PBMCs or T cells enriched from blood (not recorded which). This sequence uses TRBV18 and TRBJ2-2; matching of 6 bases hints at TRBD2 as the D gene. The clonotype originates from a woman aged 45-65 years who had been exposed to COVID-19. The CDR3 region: CASSPPSRRGETGELFF. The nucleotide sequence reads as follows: TGTGCCAGCTCACCACCGTCGAGGAGGGGTGAAACCGGGGAGCTGTTTTTT.